Listed here is a single TCR beta chain. This clone appeared a few times. The specificity of this receptor is unknown. Qualities for individual bases were not recorded, and no much larger clone is one base off. This entry belongs to a study of glioma-infiltrating T cells after dendritic cell vaccination (dated by TCRdb to 2015 to 2016). Describing the broader study: The cohort comprised about 15 glioblastoma patients from Phase I and II dendritic cell vaccination trials, 9 newly diagnosed and 6 with recurrent disease. TCR sequencing metrics, including TIL content and tumor-blood repertoire overlap, were correlated with survival after dendritic cell vaccination. The vaccine was prepared from monocyte-derived dendritic cells that were cultured for approximately seven days with IL-4 and GM-CSF and then pulsed overnight with autologous tumor lysate. Three intradermal dendritic cell vaccine injections were administered to patients at biweekly intervals in the arm below the axilla. Autologous tumor lysate-pulsed dendritic cell vaccination was administered to the patients between 2003 and 2012. In glioblastoma patients vaccinated with dendritic cells, deep sequencing of TCR beta CDR3 regions served to measure the amount of tumor-infiltrating lymphocytes and to compare repertoires between tumor and blood.

According to the study, the label for this sample's time point signals: after dendritic cell vaccination, including at tumor progression/relapse. Patients were selected on the basis of adequate residual fresh-frozen tumor tissue and more than two years of available survival data. Although molecular status otherwise differed among the glioblastoma patients, no patient had an isocitrate dehydrogenase mutation. PBMC were collected before vaccination, two weeks after the third vaccination, and at tumor progression if tumor progression occurred. The Qiagen DNeasy Blood extraction Kit was used for extraction of genomic DNA. Trimming removed 0 bases from V and 6 bases from J; the gene matches leave 1 base unexplained. The CDR1 and CDR2 encoded by the germline V gene (reference sequence) are MNHNY and SVGAGI. The CDR3 sequence holds 14 residues, the cysteine and phenylalanine included. CDR3 DNA only is kept here, 42 bases in frame from base 1.

TCRB CDR3 regions were amplified from about 2 ug genomic DNA, or all available DNA if less, using the immunoSEQ assay. Multiplex PCR used 60 forward primers for TCR V beta segments and 13 reverse primers for J beta segments. To estimate the number of reads per starting template, synthetic control templates were added to each sample at limiting dilution. The Illumina HiSeq System generated 87 bp sequencing reads. Turning to the authors' computational methods: PCR and sequencing errors were removed by merging closely related sequences with a nearest neighbor algorithm. TCR overlap was defined as the percentage of unique tumor TCR beta sequences that were also present in the same patient's peripheral blood. This immuneACCESS table, as held by TCRdb, lists in-frame sequences with V and J called but not all clones. Of the missing ones, under half trace to an unresolved V gene in checked studies; the others have no known cause. That table is the source of V, J and clone size, and D and trimming were worked out from the DNA. This sample comprises approximately 93,000 clones, around 84% of them detected only once. Clones ranked in the top ten supply 8.5% of the sample.

The study at large found these results: TCR clonality showed no direct relationship with survival, which suggests that a diverse polyclonal response may matter. Higher estimated pretreatment TIL content predicted longer time to progression and overall survival after dendritic cell vaccination. The three-group TCR overlap response model was described as speculative and requiring prospective validation. The cohort was small and heterogeneous, only a few patients had full blood and tumor sets, and even fewer had initial-recurrent tumor pairs.

The rearrangement joined TRBV6-6 to TRBJ2-2, with 7 middle bases fitting TRBD1. This sample comprised blood, obtained after dendritic cell vaccination. The TCR comes from a human donor with glioblastoma. The CDR3 protein: CASSYSTGAGELFF. The nucleotides are TGTGCCAGCAGTTACTCAACAGGGGCCGGGGAGCTGTTTTTT.